This TCR beta chain was recovered during a study of blood T cell repertoires in COVID-19. In the study overall: Sites across the United States, Italy and Spain contributed samples from acute and convalescent COVID-19. Sample material is recorded as cDNA or gDNA derived from T cells, B-cell-depleted T cells, or PBMCs.

Looked up from germline, CDR1 is KGHSH and CDR2 is LQKENI. The CDR3 runs 18 residues. Trimming at V came to 0 bases and at J to 0 bases, leaving 5 bases not matched to a gene. Authors' data handling: Nucleated cell counts were estimated from reference gene primer amplification. Clones were read by immunoSEQ multiplex PCR, and TCRdb kept only the in-frame ones, dropping some. The V and J calls and clone size were taken over from that table, and D and trimming were inferred from the DNA. The data hold 90,000 to 130,000 clones, with roughly 84% observed a single time. The chain employs TRBV18 and TRBJ2-4; 10 positions match TRBD2. The TCR was taken from a man between 35 and 55 years old with acute or convalescent COVID-19. Sequenced sample: peripheral blood. As DNA, the CDR3 is TGTGCCAGCTCACCACCGGGGCTAGCGGGGGAAGCCAAAAACATTCAGTACTTC. The encoded protein is CASSPPGLAGEAKNIQYF.